The 16 T cell receptor beta chains below all came from one sample that was sequenced in a study of precursors of human CD4 cytotoxic T cells. The bulk UMI libraries came from four sorted CD4+ memory subsets, including IL-7R-high and IL-7R-negative TEMRA. TCRdb fed the reads into MiXCR, producing one record per CDR3 protein. In the table there are fewer than 950 distinct CDR3 sequences, roughly 18% of which are singletons. Source material: memory CD4+ T cells from blood (PBMCs). These receptors were collected from a human donor in good health.

By frequency in the sample, this clonotype is large. The chain is built from TRBV24-1 and TRBJ2-5, with D uncertain. V lost 7 bases, J lost 5 bases, and 4 bases lay in between. Germline V gene lookup returns CDR1 KGHDR and CDR2 SFDVKD. There are 10 residues in the CDR3. Here the CDR3 reads CATSFETQYF. DNA for the CDR3: TGTGCCACCAGCTTCGAGACCCAGTACTTC.

This chain joins TRBV5-8 and TRBJ2-3, with TRBD1 matching over 9 bases. Per germline, CDR1 SGHTS and CDR2 YDEGEE. V lost 4 bases and J lost 7; bases outside the gene matches: 7. The CDR3 sequence is 14 residues long. CDR3 amino acids: CASSGGQGRNTQYF. The CDR3 nucleotides read TGTGCCAGCAGCGGAGGACAGGGGCGAAATACGCAGTATTTT. Complete variable domain (other parts from reference TRBV5-8 and TRBJ2-3): EAGVTQSPTHLIKTRGQQATLRCSPISGHTSVYWYQQALGLGLQFLLWYDEGEERNRGNFPPRFSGRQFPNYSSELNVNALELEDSALYLCASSGGQGRNTQYFGPGTRLTVL.

This chain uses TRBV27 with TRBJ1-5; D is unclear. CDR1 and CDR2 (germline): MNHEY, SMNVEV (reference sequence). Trimming took off 8 bases at V and 3 bases at J, with 17 bases between the two ends. This CDR3 region has 15 residues. CDR3 residues: CASGREGPHNQPQHF. The CDR3 DNA is TGTGCCAGCGGGCGGGAGGGCCCACACAATCAGCCCCAGCATTTT.

The rearrangement links TRBV27 to TRBJ2-1; 13 positions match TRBD2. Trimming at V came to 6 bases and at J to 9 bases, leaving 8 bases not matched to a gene. This CDR3 contains 15 residues. Germline loops: CDR1 MNHEY, CDR2 SMNVEV (reference sequence). This CDR3 reads CASSPGLAGVSEQFF. The CDR3, as DNA: TGTGCCAGCAGCCCCGGACTAGCGGGAGTAAGTGAGCAGTTCTTC.

This rearrangement joins TRBV5-1 to TRBJ2-6; the D is unclear. Trimming shortened V by 4 bases and J by 0 bases, and 11 bases separated the two germline ends. Germline values: CDR1 SGHRS, CDR2 YFSETQ. The CDR3 runs 16 residues. For the CDR3, the DNA is TGCGCCAGCAGCGCCGGTCGTAGCTCTGGGGCCAACGTCCTGACTTTC. This codes for CASSAGRSSGANVLTF.

This clonotype was seen only a few times. The chain is built from TRBV7-9 and TRBJ1-2; no clear D. Germline V lookup: CDR1 SEHNR, CDR2 FQNEAQ (reference sequence). The CDR3 is 15 amino acids. V was cut by 2 bases and J by 4 bases, with 14 bases left in between. The CDR3 DNA is TGTGCCAGCAGCTTATCGGCGCAACCGGGCTATGGCTACACCTTC. Protein product: CASSLSAQPGYGYTF.

In this sample, this clonotype turned up a few times. The CDR3 region has the DNA TGCAGTGCTAGAGTCAGCGATGGTGGAGATACGCAGTATTTT. Protein product: CSARVSDGGDTQYF. The chain recombines TRBV20-1 with TRBJ2-3; D gene uncertain. Per germline, CDR1 DFQATT and CDR2 SNEGSKA (reference sequence). Trimming took 1 base from V and 5 from J, leaving 13 bases between them. The CDR3 sequence is 14 residues long.

This clonotype was seen only a few times. The V call is TRBV5-4, the J call TRBJ2-4; possibly TRBD2 for D (6 bases). This CDR3 spans 13 amino acids. V was shortened by 4 bases and J by 7 bases, with 12 bases between the two germline ends. Germline V gene sequence: CDR1 SGHNT, CDR2 YYREEE (reference sequence). CDR3: CASSPGEPNIQYF. The CDR3 coding sequence is TGTGCCAGCAGCCCGGGGGAGCCCAACATTCAGTACTTC.

The rearrangement joins TRBV3-1 to TRBJ1-2; 8 positions agree with TRBD1. The V gene's germline CDR1 is LGHDT and CDR2 YNNKEL (reference sequence). The CDR3 is made up of 15 amino acids. Trimming took 4 bases from V and 5 from J; bases not matched to a gene: 9. The CDR3 region is CASSPEGQVLYGYTF. CDR3 in DNA: TGTGCCAGCAGCCCTGAGGGACAGGTGTTGTATGGCTACACCTTC. Based on the CDR3 plus reference TRBV3-1 and TRBJ1-2, the full variable domain is DTAVSQTPKYLVTQMGNDKSIKCEQNLGHDTMYWYKQDSKKFLKIMFSYNNKELIINETVPNRFSPKSPDKAHLNLHINSLELGDSAVYFCASSPEGQVLYGYTFGSGTRLTVV.

A remark on this clonotype: A read error may produce the germline difference seen at one junction end. The chain carries TRBV12-3 or TRBV12-4 and TRBJ1-4, with D possibly being TRBD1 (5 bases). This CDR3 is 14 amino acids long. The CDR3 reads CASSLRGTDEKLFF. In nucleotides, the CDR3 is TGTGCCAGCAGTTTGAGGGGAACTGATGAAAAACTGTTTTTT.

The chain combines TRBV20-1 with TRBJ2-2; 10 bases map to TRBD2. The CDR3 contains 14 residues. Germline assignment: CDR1 DFQATT and CDR2 SNEGSKA (reference sequence). V shed 6 bases, J shed 5 bases, and the junction held 6 bases outside the gene matches. The CDR3 DNA follows: TGCAGTGCCCCGGGACTAGCGTCTACCGGGGAGCTGTTTTTT. Translation: CSAPGLASTGELFF.

The rearrangement uses TRBV9 and TRBJ2-1; 9 nucleotides agree with TRBD2. CDR3 length: 17 residues. V lost 0 bases to trimming and J lost 6 bases; unmatched junction nucleotides: 10. Looked up from germline, CDR1 is SGDLS and CDR2 is YYNGEE. The CDR3 coding sequence is TGTGCCAGCAGCGTAGAAGGGGTAGCGGGAGTAGGCAATGAGCAGTTCTTC. Amino acids: CASSVEGVAGVGNEQFF.

There are a few counts of this clonotype. CDR3 protein: CSAKLAGGPADTQYF. The DNA of the CDR3 is TGCAGTGCTAAGCTAGCGGGAGGGCCCGCAGATACGCAGTATTTT. The gene calls are TRBV20-1 and TRBJ2-3; TRBD2 matches at 12 bases. Germline values: CDR1 DFQATT, CDR2 SNEGSKA (reference sequence). CDR3 length: 15 amino acids. Unmatched junction bases numbered 6, after V lost 4 bases and J lost 4 bases.

The chain couples TRBV7-9 to TRBJ2-7; D gene uncertain. The CDR3 loop spans 15 amino acids. CDR1 and CDR2 from the germline V gene are SEHNR and FQNEAQ (reference sequence). Trimming cost V 3 bases and J 6 bases, with 18 bases left between them. The CDR3 sequence is CASSFSGPTMPEQYF. CDR3 bases: TGTGCCAGCAGCTTTAGTGGACCAACGATGCCCGAGCAGTACTTC.

A note on this clonotype: A read error may explain this, as a much larger clone is one base away. The rearrangement uses TRBV12-5 and TRBJ2-1, with 9 bases that match TRBD2. CDR1 and CDR2 from the germline V gene are LGHNT and FRNRAP. There are 16 residues in the CDR3. The CDR3 sequence: CTSGSGSGGSYNEQFF. CDR3 in DNA: TGTACTAGTGGTTCCGGAAGCGGGGGGTCCTACAATGAGCAGTTCTTC. The variable domain in full, completed from reference TRBV12-5 and TRBJ2-1, reads DARVTQTPRHKVTEMGQEVTMRCQPILGHNTVFWYRQTMMQGLELLAYFRNRAPLDDSGMPKDRFSAEMPDATLATLKIQPSEPRDSAVYFCTSGSGSGGSYNEQFFGPGTRLTVL.

The chain employs TRBV7-2 and TRBJ2-1; D possibly corresponds to TRBD2 (5 bases). V gave up 0 bases and J gave up 1 base, with 10 bases separating them. This CDR3 spans 16 amino acids. Germline V gene data show CDR1 as SGHTA and CDR2 as FQGNSA. CDR3 sequence (DNA): TGTGCCAGCAGCTTAGCTATTAGCGCTTCCTACAATGAGCAGTTCTTC. Amino acids: CASSLAISASYNEQFF.